These T cell receptor beta chains were read from a single sample in a study of T cells in localized non-small cell lung cancer. Produced via immunoSEQ multiplex PCR; TCRdb's table is partial and in-frame only. The data show roughly 58,000 clones, with about four fifths seen just once and roughly 4.8% held by the top ten. The specimen comprised PBMCs, sampled before any cancer treatment. The receptor source for this set is a man aged 40-75 years with stage II lung adenocarcinoma. The CDR3 runs from the conserved cysteine through the conserved F or W. Fields, in order: D gene, V gene, clone size, J gene, CDR3 DNA, CDR3 protein. The D gene is left open where the match is weak. Expanded clones are given a class, and other clones once, few, many or no size at all.

>TRBD2|TRBV5-1|-|TRBJ2-1
TGCGCCAGCCGAGGACTAGCGGGGAATGAGCAGTTCTTC
CASRGLAGNEQFF
>TRBD2|TRBV7-3|-|TRBJ2-1
TGTGCCAGCAGCCCGACCCCGGCGGGGGAGGCGTTCTTC
CASSPTPAGEAFF
>-|TRBV5-1|-|TRBJ2-2
TGCGCCAGTAGACAGTCCACCGGGGAGCTGTTTTTT
CASRQSTGELFF
>-|TRBV6-6|-|TRBJ1-4
TGTGCCAGCAGGCAGGACGGTAATGAAAAACTGTTTTTT
CASRQDGNEKLFF
>-|TRBV7-9|-|TRBJ1-1
TGTGCCAGCAGCTTAGCGTCCGGGACGAACACTGAAGCTTTCTTT
CASSLASGTNTEAFF
>TRBD1|TRBV9|-|TRBJ2-7
TGTGCCAGCAGCGTAGCAGGACAGGGTGTCGACGAGCAGTACTTC
CASSVAGQGVDEQYF
>-|TRBV15|-|TRBJ1-2
TGTGCCACCAGCAGAGATGGGGTGTTAGGGGGTAACTATGGCTACACCTTC
CATSRDGVLGGNYGYTF
>TRBD1|TRBV19|-|TRBJ1-3
TGTGCCAGTAACACAGGGGGAGGAAACACCATATATTTT
CASNTGGGNTIYF
>TRBD2|TRBV30|-|TRBJ2-3
TGTGCCTGGAGCCTTACAGGGACTAGCGGCACAGATACGCAGTATTTT
CAWSLTGTSGTDTQYF
>-|TRBV11-2|-|TRBJ1-2
TGTGCCAGCAGCTCAACAGGAAACTATGGCTACACCTTC
CASSSTGNYGYTF
>TRBD1|TRBV5-1|-|TRBJ1-2
TGCGCCAGCAGCCCGGACAGGGACCGCTATGGCTACACCTTC
CASSPDRDRYGYTF
>-|TRBV2|-|TRBJ1-5
TGTGCCAGCTCGACGGGGCAGTCCTATCAGCCCCAGCATTTT
CASSTGQSYQPQHF
>-|TRBV4-1|-|TRBJ2-7
TGCGCCAGCAGCCAAGATTCTACACTGGGGACCTCCTCCTACGAGCAGTACTTC
CASSQDSTLGTSSYEQYF
>-|TRBV27|-|TRBJ1-1
TGTGCCAGCAGTTCGTCCCCCCGACCGAACACTGAAGCTTTCTTT
CASSSSPRPNTEAFF
>TRBD2|TRBV14|-|TRBJ2-1
TGTGCCAGCAGCCAAGTAGCGGGAGAGGTTTATGAGCAGTTCTTC
CASSQVAGEVYEQFF
>TRBD2|TRBV7-9|-|TRBJ2-1
TGTGCCAGCACCCGGACTAGCGGGAGCTCAAGGGGAAATGAGCAGTTCTTC
CASTRTSGSSRGNEQFF
>-|TRBV7-9|-|TRBJ2-1
TGTGCCAGCAGCTTAGCGTGGCACAGCGGACAGGAGCAGTTCTTC
CASSLAWHSGQEQFF
>-|TRBV6-6|many|TRBJ2-4
TGTGCCAGCAGTAGGAAGGGTGTAAACATTCAGTACTTC
CASSRKGVNIQYF
>-|TRBV7-8|-|TRBJ1-1
TGTGCCAGCAGCTTAGCTGACAGCCTCCCGAACACTGAAGCTTTCTTT
CASSLADSLPNTEAFF
>-|TRBV11-2|-|TRBJ2-6
TGTGCCAGCAGCTACGGAAGTACTGGGGCCAACGTCCTGACTTTC
CASSYGSTGANVLTF
>TRBD1|TRBV19|-|TRBJ1-2
TGTGCCAGCCTGGGACAGGAGGTTGAGGGCTACACCTTC
CASLGQEVEGYTF
>-|TRBV29-1|few|TRBJ1-2
TGCAGCGTTGTCGGGGGGAGACACTATGGCTACACCTTC
CSVVGGRHYGYTF
>-|TRBV5-6|-|TRBJ1-1
TGTGCCAGCACCTCCGCAGGGACGAGGTACACTGAAGCTTTCTTT
CASTSAGTRYTEAFF
>-|TRBV6-5|-|TRBJ2-7
TGTGCCAGCAGTGAAGTCCCCGCCGCGTACTTC
CASSEVPAAYF
>-|TRBV5-4|-|TRBJ2-3
TGTGCCACCACTGGCCCTGCTACAGATACGCAGTATTTT
CATTGPATDTQYF
>TRBD1|TRBV7-2|-|TRBJ1-1
TGTGCCAGCAGCTTAGAGGGACAGGGGTTTTCCACTGAAGCTTTCTTT
CASSLEGQGFSTEAFF
>-|TRBV7-6|-|TRBJ2-1
TGTGCCAGCAGCTTAGGGGGTCGAAGGAATGAGCAGTTCTTC
CASSLGGRRNEQFF
>-|TRBV4-1|-|TRBJ2-7
TGCGCCAGCAGCCAAGATCTTGGCCCCTACGAGCAGTACTTC
CASSQDLGPYEQYF
>-|TRBV6-5|-|TRBJ2-7
TGTGCCAGCAGTTATGAGCCGGGGACCTACGAGCAGTACTTC
CASSYEPGTYEQYF
>-|TRBV7-2|-|TRBJ1-2
TGTGCCAGCAGCTTACAATACTTCTATGGCTACACCTTC
CASSLQYFYGYTF
>-|TRBV6-6|-|TRBJ2-5
TGTGCCAGCAGCTCCTCGCCCTTAGAGACCCAGTACTTC
CASSSSPLETQYF
>-|TRBV7-2|-|TRBJ1-1
TGTGCCAGCAGCTTAGCGGGGTACAGTAACACTGAAGCTTTCTTT
CASSLAGYSNTEAFF
>-|TRBV4-2|-|TRBJ2-2
TGTGCCAGCACCCCCCTAAAGGGTTCGAACACCGGGGAGCTGTTTTTT
CASTPLKGSNTGELFF
>-|TRBV7-9|few|TRBJ1-2
TGTGCCAGCAGCTTAGAAGAGTATGGCTACACCTTC
CASSLEEYGYTF
>-|TRBV6-1|-|TRBJ2-1
TGTGCCAGCACCATCAGGCCCTACAATGAGCAGTTCTTC
CASTIRPYNEQFF
>TRBD1|TRBV6-1|-|TRBJ2-5
TGTGCCAGCAGTGGGGGACAGTGGGGAGAGACCCAGTACTTC
CASSGGQWGETQYF
>-|TRBV2|-|TRBJ1-2
TGTGCCAGCAGGAAAGACAGCGACTATGGCTACACCTTC
CASRKDSDYGYTF
>-|TRBV29-1|-|TRBJ2-7
TGCAGCGTCAAACTCAGCGGGTACGAGCAGTACTTC
CSVKLSGYEQYF
>-|TRBV10-3|medium-sized|TRBJ1-1
TGTGCCATCAGTGAGTTCAACACTGAAGCTTTCTTT
CAISEFNTEAFF
>TRBD1|TRBV29-1|few|TRBJ2-1
TGCAGCGCTCATGGACAGGGCGGAAGGGATGAGCAGTTCTTC
CSAHGQGGRDEQFF
>-|TRBV5-1|-|TRBJ2-7
TGCGCCAGCAGCTTGGGTGGGGGGATCTCCTACGAGCAGTACTTC
CASSLGGGISYEQYF
>-|TRBV5-1|few|TRBJ2-3
TGCGCCAGCAGCTCCTATAGCGGTCAAGCTAGCACAGATACGCAGTATTTT
CASSSYSGQASTDTQYF
>-|TRBV7-2|-|TRBJ2-3
TGTGCCAGCAGCCTCAGGAGCGGAACTAGCACAGATACGCAGTATTTT
CASSLRSGTSTDTQYF
>-|TRBV19|once|TRBJ1-4
TGTGCCAACCCGCGGGCCCTTAATGAAAAACTGTTTTTT
CANPRALNEKLFF
>-|TRBV29-1|few|TRBJ1-1
TGCAGCGCCTCGACAGTGAACACTGAAGCTTTCTTT
CSASTVNTEAFF
>-|TRBV29-1|-|TRBJ2-5
TGCAGCGCTGACAGTGGAGGAGAGACCCAGTACTTC
CSADSGGETQYF
>TRBD2|TRBV5-1|-|TRBJ2-1
TGCGCCACCTCGAGCGCGACGGGACTAGCCTACAATGAGCAGTTCTTC
CATSSATGLAYNEQFF
>-|TRBV4-2|-|TRBJ1-2
TGTGCCAGCACCCGAGGGGAGGGAAGCCCTATGGGCTACACCTTC
CASTRGEGSPMGYTF
>-|TRBV29-1|medium-sized|TRBJ2-2
TGCAGCGTTGCGCCGTTAGGCACCGGGGAGCTGTTTTTT
CSVAPLGTGELFF
>-|TRBV30|-|TRBJ2-2
TGTGCCTGGAGTCGGCAATCCACCGGGGAGCTGTTTTTT
CAWSRQSTGELFF
>-|TRBV5-1|-|TRBJ2-1
TGCGCCAGCAGCCTCGGAGGAGGGCCCTACAATGAGCAGTTCTTC
CASSLGGGPYNEQFF
>-|TRBV7-9|-|TRBJ1-5
TGTGCCAGCGGGGTACCCGATCAGCCCCAGCATTTT
CASGVPDQPQHF
>TRBD1|TRBV6-5|-|TRBJ1-5
TGTGCCAGCAGTTTTGGGACAGGGGACTCTCAGCCCCAGCATTTT
CASSFGTGDSQPQHF
>-|TRBV18|once|TRBJ2-1
TGTGCCAGCTCACTTGGGACTGGCCTTTACAATGAGCAGTTCTTC
CASSLGTGLYNEQFF
>TRBD1|TRBV7-9|-|TRBJ1-2
TGTGCCAGCAGCCCCTCGACAGGGTACCTTTCTAACTATGGCTACACCTTC
CASSPSTGYLSNYGYTF